The 6 T cell receptor beta chains presented below share a single source sample, sequenced in a study of Graves' ophthalmopathy and Graves' hyperthyroidism. Amplification of TCR beta CDR3 regions used RNA transcripts. RT-PCR was first run with HTBI primers, then multiplex PCR in a second round. Via MiXCR, TCRdb re-called the multiplex PCR reads, giving one row per CDR3 protein. This table has fewer than 650,000 distinct CDR3 sequences, 20% to 25% appearing once. The sequencing sample was made of peripheral blood. Receptor source: a young woman with stable Graves' hyperthyroidism. Some clones in this sample may be carry-over from other donors' samples.

This clonotype was seen ten or more times. V gene TRBV27 combines with J gene TRBJ2-2; 9 nucleotides line up with TRBD1. J lost 7 bases, V lost 7 bases, and 7 bases had no gene match. This CDR3 has 14 residues. Germline CDR1 reads MNHEY; CDR2 reads SMNVEV (reference sequence). CDR3: CASTWDRAVGELFF. The DNA for the CDR3 is TGTGCCAGCACGTGGGACAGGGCGGTCGGGGAGCTGTTTTTT.

The chain carries TRBV19 and TRBJ2-7; D could derive from TRBD1 or TRBD2 (5 bases each). Trimming removed 5 bases at V and 7 bases at J, with 15 bases between. CDR3 length equals 13 residues. Germline loops: CDR1 LNHDA, CDR2 SQIVND (reference sequence). The DNA for the CDR3 is TGTGCCAGTAGTCCTACCGGGACGAAAGAGCAGTACTTC. It is translated as CASSPTGTKEQYF. The complete variable domain, with remaining parts taken from reference TRBV19 and TRBJ2-7, reads DGGITQSPKYLFRKEGQNVTLSCEQNLNHDAMYWYRQDPGQGLRLIYYSQIVNDFQKGDIAEGYSVSREKKESFPLTVTSAQKNPTAFYLCASSPTGTKEQYFGPGTRLTVT.

This chain joins TRBV6-1 and TRBJ2-2, with D unclear. Per the germline V gene, CDR1 is MNHNS and CDR2 is SASEGT. This CDR3 has 15 residues. Trimming cost V 8 bases and J 3 bases, with 16 bases left between them. CDR3 in amino acids: CASVPSGGDTGELFF. CDR3 sequence (DNA): TGTGCCAGCGTCCCTTCTGGCGGAGACACCGGGGAGCTGTTTTTT.

As to this clonotype: Possible read error: a much larger clone is one base away. This CDR3 is missing its conserved last phenylalanine or tryptophan, likely due to a read error. This chain uses TRBV5-6 with TRBJ1-2; D is perhaps TRBD1 (5 bases). The CDR3 extends over 14 amino acids. The V and J ends lost 7 bases and 5 bases respectively, with 18 bases between them. Germline CDR1 and CDR2: SGHDT and YYEEEE. CDR3 residues: CASSKVTGWYGYTV. The DNA of the CDR3 is TGTGCCAGCTCTAAGGTCACAGGATGGTATGGCTACACCGTC.

In this sample, this clonotype turned up a few times. This chain uses TRBV9 with TRBJ2-3; possibly TRBD1 for D (5 bases). The CDR3 extends over 16 amino acids. V shed 4 bases and J shed 0 bases, with 15 bases lying between them. Germline V gene sequence: CDR1 SGDLS, CDR2 YYNGEE. The CDR3: CASSRNRQSSTDTQYF. The CDR3 nucleotides are TGTGCCAGCAGCAGGAACAGGCAATCCAGCACAGATACGCAGTATTTT. The full variable domain, with the rest looked up from reference TRBV9 and TRBJ2-3, is DSGVTQTPKHLITATGQRVTLRCSPRSGDLSVYWYQQSLDQGLQFLIQYYNGEERAKGNILERFSAQQFPDLHSELNLSSLELGDSALYFCASSRNRQSSTDTQYFGPGTRLTVL.

This clonotype was recorded many times. The rearrangement joins TRBV9 to TRBJ2-2, with TRBD2 matching 11 bases. The CDR3 is made up of 17 amino acids. Looked up from germline, CDR1 is SGDLS and CDR2 is YYNGEE. Trimming at V came to 3 bases and at J to 5 bases, leaving 9 bases not matched to a gene. The CDR3, as DNA: TGTGCCAGCAGCGAGGCTAGCGGGGGGATTAGGACCGGGGAGCTGTTTTTT. It translates to CASSEASGGIRTGELFF.